These 27 T cell receptor beta chains came from one sample sequenced in a study of Ad26.COV2.S vaccination and SARS-CoV-2 variants. This table comes from immunoSEQ multiplex PCR, and its TCRdb copy is limited to in-frame clones, with some not included. The data contain over 400,000 clones, 89% of them seen just once; the ten biggest clones take up 2.5%. Treatment of the sample: 15 to 20 received Ad26.COV2.S at low or high dose, single or two shots; about 5 received placebo; per-sample allocation not given. After the first vaccine or placebo injection, samples were drawn on day 63. The sample consisted of peripheral blood, taken in a trial of Ad26.COV2.S vaccine versus placebo. These receptors came from a person between 18 and 65 years old who received the Ad26.COV2.S COVID-19 vaccine or a placebo.

V is TRBV7-9 and J is TRBJ2-3, with 9 bases lining up with TRBD1. CDR1 is SEHNR and CDR2 is FQNEAQ in the germline V gene (reference sequence). After removal of 3 bases from V and 3 bases from J, the junction contained 1 base not matched to a gene. The CDR3 runs 14 residues. The CDR3 spells CASSLGQGTDTQYF. DNA for the CDR3: TGTGCCAGCAGCTTGGGACAGGGTACAGATACGCAGTATTTT.

V is TRBV30 and J is TRBJ2-7; the match to TRBD2 covers 11 bases. The CDR3 extends over 19 amino acids. Germline V gives CDR1 GTSNPN, CDR2 SVGIG (reference sequence). Losses at the gene ends were 4 bases for V and 1 base for J; bases not matched to a gene: 18. In nucleotides, the CDR3 is TGTGCCTGGAACCTTGCCACGCCGGGGACTAGCGGAGTATCCTACGAGCAGTACTTC. Translated: CAWNLATPGTSGVSYEQYF.

This clone was recorded only once. The V and J genes are TRBV9 and TRBJ1-4; D is unresolved. V was clipped by 4 bases and J by 4 bases, with 5 bases between them. This CDR3 region has 12 residues. Germline V gene sequence: CDR1 SGDLS, CDR2 YYNGEE. The CDR3 is CASSKGNEKLFF. The CDR3 bases are TGTGCCAGCAGCAAGGGTAATGAAAAACTGTTTTTT.

CDR3 region: CASGFTTSDTQYF. In DNA, the CDR3 is TGTGCTAGTGGTTTTACCACTTCAGATACGCAGTATTTT. The chain has TRBV12-5 and TRBJ2-3; D gene ambiguous. Germline V CDR1 and CDR2: LGHNT, FRNRAP. V was cut by 3 bases and J by 4 bases, with 8 bases left in between. The CDR3 sequence is 13 residues long.

This chain uses TRBV2 with TRBJ1-2; D perhaps matches TRBD1 (5 bases). The CDR3 runs to 13 residues. V was trimmed by 6 bases and J by 8 bases, leaving 16 bases between them. The germline V gene encodes CDR1 SNHLY and CDR2 FYNNEI. DNA of the CDR3: TGTGCCAGCAGCGCTTTGAGGGGTGGCGGCTACACCTTC. It specifies CASSALRGGGYTF.

The rearrangement joins TRBV5-1 to TRBJ2-2; a weak D match, TRBD1 (6 bases). With 3 bases removed from V and 3 bases from J, the gap between germline ends came to 15 bases. Germline V gene data show CDR1 as SGHRS and CDR2 as YFSETQ. The CDR3 has 16 amino acids. The CDR3 loop reads CASSSTLTGYTGELFF. In DNA, the CDR3 is TGCGCCAGCAGCTCAACATTGACAGGATACACCGGGGAGCTGTTTTTT.

This clone was detected once. The J gene is TRBJ1-1, the V gene TRBV19; a possible D gene is TRBD1 (5 bases). CDR3 length: 15 amino acids. Trimming left V 2 bases short and J 1 base short, with 11 bases between. The germline V gene has CDR1 LNHDA and CDR2 SQIVND (reference sequence). CDR3 sequence reads: CASSIKGQANTEAFF. In DNA, the CDR3 is TGTGCCAGTAGTATAAAGGGGCAAGCGAACACTGAAGCTTTCTTT.

This clone was recorded once. J is TRBJ2-3 and V is TRBV5-5, with 8 bases fitting TRBD1. This CDR3 spans 15 amino acids. Germline V gene sequence: CDR1 SGHKS, CDR2 YYEKEE (reference sequence). V dropped 1 base and J dropped 4; count of bases not matched to a gene: 5. CDR3 in DNA: TGTGCCAGCAGCTTGATAGGACAGGGCTCAGATACGCAGTATTTT. Translation gives CASSLIGQGSDTQYF.

The chain links TRBV5-1 to TRBJ1-4, with D tentatively TRBD1 (6 bases). This CDR3 is 14 amino acids long. Trimming took off 2 bases at V and 5 bases at J, with 10 bases between the two ends. CDR1 is SGHRS and CDR2 is YFSETQ in the germline V gene. DNA for the CDR3: TGCGCCAGCAGCTTCAAAGGACAGAATGAAAAACTGTTTTTT. Amino acids: CASSFKGQNEKLFF.

This chain joins TRBV27 and TRBJ2-7; no definite D call. CDR1 is MNHEY and CDR2 is SMNVEV in the germline V gene (reference sequence). The CDR3 has 13 amino acids. The V end was cut by 2 bases, the J end by 2 bases, with 7 bases between. CDR3 nucleotide sequence: TGTGCCAGCAGTTTACGGGCCGCCTACGAGCAGTACTTC. Translation gives CASSLRAAYEQYF.

The rearrangement joins TRBV2 to TRBJ1-5; 10 bases line up with TRBD1. The germline V gene has CDR1 SNHLY and CDR2 FYNNEI. The CDR3 contains 13 residues. Trimming removed 8 bases from V and 5 bases from J; junction bases left unmatched: 3. Here the CDR3 DNA reads TGTGCCAGCGGGGGGACAGGGGATCAGCCCCAGCATTTT. This gives the protein CASGGTGDQPQHF. The full variable domain, rest sourced from reference TRBV2 and TRBJ1-5, is EPEVTQTPSHQVTQMGQEVILRCVPISNHLYFYWYRQILGQKVEFLVSFYNNEISEKSEIFDDQFSVERPDGSNFTLKIRSTKLEDSAMYFCASGGTGDQPQHFGDGTRLSIL.

This chain uses TRBV10-3 with TRBJ2-5; the match to TRBD2 covers 13 bases. With 2 bases clipped from V and 7 bases from J, the junction kept 7 bases outside the gene matches. Germline CDR1 is ENHRY and CDR2 is SYGVKD. This CDR3 is built from 16 residues. This CDR3 is CAISEATSGGMVTQYF. Written as DNA, the CDR3 is TGTGCCATCAGTGAGGCGACTAGCGGGGGGATGGTGACCCAGTACTTC.

The chain employs TRBV12-3 or TRBV12-4 and TRBJ2-7; perhaps D is TRBD1 or TRBD2 (5 bases each). V lost 1 base and J 5 bases, leaving 9 bases between the germline ends. The CDR3 loop spans 13 amino acids. This CDR3 reads CASSLGRDHEQYV. In nucleotides, the CDR3 is TGTGCCAGCAGTTTAGGAAGGGACCACGAGCAGTACGTC.

This chain connects TRBV5-1 to TRBJ1-6, with D uncertain. Germline V gives CDR1 SGHRS, CDR2 YFSETQ. The CDR3 has 14 residues. V dropped 4 bases and J dropped 7 bases, with 12 bases sitting between them. CDR3 DNA sequence: TGCGCCAGCAGCCCCGGTCTCTCGAATTCACCCCTCCACTTT. The encoded protein is CASSPGLSNSPLHF.

The rearrangement joins TRBV4-2 to TRBJ2-1, with D perhaps matching TRBD2 (6 bases). The V gene's germline CDR1 is LGHNA and CDR2 YNFKEQ. The CDR3 has 14 residues. The V gene lost 4 bases and the J gene lost 4 bases, with 11 bases spanning the gap. The CDR3 DNA sequence: TGTGCCAGCAGCCCCCGGACTACTTACAATGAGCAGTTCTTC. It is translated as CASSPRTTYNEQFF.

This sequence joins TRBV7-2 and TRBJ1-5; possibly TRBD1 for D (6 bases). Germline CDR1 is SGHTA and CDR2 is FQGNSA. V was pared by 5 bases and J by 3 bases, with 8 bases between. The CDR3 is 13 amino acids. The CDR3 sequence: CASSRDNNQPQHF. The CDR3 DNA is TGTGCCAGCAGCCGGGACAACAATCAGCCCCAGCATTTT.

This rearrangement joins TRBV5-1 to TRBJ2-5; D unclear. Germline CDR1 SGHRS, CDR2 YFSETQ. The CDR3 sequence is 13 residues long. Trimming shortened V by 1 base and J by 3 bases, and 7 bases separated the two germline ends. The CDR3 sequence: CASSLRGEETQYF. Here the CDR3 DNA reads TGCGCCAGCAGCTTGAGAGGAGAAGAGACCCAGTACTTC.

The chain has TRBV30 and TRBJ2-2; 8 nucleotides match TRBD2. Germline trimming cut 0 bases from V and 1 base from J; bases unmatched to any gene: 7. CDR3 length: 17 residues. Germline V gene data show CDR1 as GTSNPN and CDR2 as SVGIG (reference sequence). This chain's CDR3 is CAWSVQAGALNTGELFF. The CDR3 DNA sequence: TGTGCCTGGAGTGTTCAAGCGGGAGCCTTGAACACCGGGGAGCTGTTTTTT.

This chain joins TRBV18 and TRBJ1-6; D is possibly TRBD1 (5 bases). CDR3 length: 14 residues. The V end was cut by 0 bases, the J end by 13 bases, with 13 bases between. Germline V CDR1 and CDR2: KGHSH, LQKENI. The CDR3 is CASSPPGTDGPLHF. CDR3 bases: TGTGCCAGCTCACCACCGGGGACGGACGGGCCCCTCCACTTT.

The DNA for the CDR3 is TGCGCCAGCAGCCAAGACTGGGGCGGTTTAGAGACCCAGTACTTC. It is translated as CASSQDWGGLETQYF. The chain joins TRBV4-3 to TRBJ2-5, with TRBD1 as a possible D gene (5 bases). This CDR3 contains 15 residues. The germline V and J ends were trimmed by 0 bases and 4 bases, with 12 bases remaining between them. Germline V lookup: CDR1 LGHNA, CDR2 YSLEER.

This clone was seen once. The chain carries TRBV24-1 and TRBJ2-1; 7 bases line up with TRBD1. V dropped 2 bases and J dropped 7; count of bases not matched to a gene: 7. CDR1 KGHDR and CDR2 SFDVKD come from the germline V gene. The CDR3 is made up of 15 amino acids. The CDR3 nucleotides read TGTGCCACCAGTGATTATGGGACAGCTAAGAATGAGCAGTTCTTC. Translated, it gives CATSDYGTAKNEQFF.

The CDR3 sequence: CASSLGEDFGGYTF. DNA of the CDR3: TGTGCCAGCAGCTTAGGGGAAGATTTCGGTGGCTACACCTTC. This chain joins TRBV11-3 and TRBJ1-2, with D hard to call. CDR1 is SGHNT and CDR2 is YENEEA in the germline V gene. The CDR3 sequence is 14 residues long. Trimming took 1 base from V and 7 from J, leaving 13 bases between them. Filled out from reference TRBV11-3 and TRBJ1-2, the complete variable domain reads EAGVVQSPRYKIIEKKQPVAFWCNPISGHNTLYWYLQNLGQGPELLIRYENEEAVDDSQLPKDRFSAERLKGVDSTLKIQPAELGDSAVYLCASSLGEDFGGYTFGSGTRLTVV.

This clone was detected only once. The J gene is TRBJ2-1, the V gene TRBV4-3, with TRBD2 matching 7 bases. The trim removed 4 bases at V and 12 bases at J, leaving 9 bases unmatched. CDR3 size: 13 residues. Germline V gene lookup returns CDR1 LGHNA and CDR2 YSLEER. As DNA, the CDR3 is TGCGCCAGCAGCCCTCAGATGGGGGAGGGGCAGTTCTTC. As protein: CASSPQMGEGQFF.

The chain carries TRBV9 and TRBJ2-2; D call uncertain. The CDR3 is made up of 15 amino acids. The V end was cut by 2 bases, the J end by 6 bases, with 14 bases between. CDR1 is SGDLS, CDR2 YYNGEE, per germline. The CDR3 coding sequence is TGTGCCAGCAGCGTCTCCGTCCTCAGTGCCGGGGAGCTGTTTTTT. Its translation is CASSVSVLSAGELFF.

The chain recombines TRBV2 with TRBJ1-5, with D possibly being TRBD1 (6 bases). The V gene's germline CDR1 is SNHLY and CDR2 FYNNEI. V was trimmed by 7 bases and J by 4 bases, leaving 11 bases between them. There are 13 residues in the CDR3. The CDR3 protein is CASTRTVNQPQHF. Here the CDR3 DNA reads TGTGCCAGCACTAGGACAGTTAATCAGCCCCAGCATTTT.

J is TRBJ2-7 and V is TRBV11-2, with no clear D. Trimming removed 5 bases at V and 0 bases at J, with 17 bases between. This CDR3 contains 16 residues. CDR1 is SGHAT, CDR2 FQNNGV, per germline. In DNA, the CDR3 is TGTGCCAGCAGCCCTAGTGTCAGGCACAGCTCCTACGAGCAGTACGTC. Its protein product is CASSPSVRHSSYEQYV.

This rearrangement joins TRBV3-1 (or the pseudogene TRBV3-2) to TRBJ1-1; 8 nucleotides line up with TRBD1. Germline CDR1 and CDR2: LGHDT and YNNKEL (reference sequence). V dropped 3 bases and J dropped 4; count of bases not matched to a gene: 4. The CDR3 extends over 14 amino acids. In nucleotides, the CDR3 is TGTGCCAGCAGCCATTCAGGGGGCCGCACTGAAGCTTTCTTT. As protein: CASSHSGGRTEAFF.